This passage covers 2 T cell receptor beta chains from one sample sequenced in a study of blood T cell repertoires in COVID-19. The data were produced by immunoSEQ multiplex PCR, yet TCRdb's version contains in-frame clones alone and is incomplete. The sample carries more than 90,000 clones, about three quarters recorded once. Sequencing was carried out using peripheral blood. Receptor source: a man between 70 and 80 years old with acute or convalescent COVID-19.

The gene calls are TRBV4-3 and TRBJ2-7, with TRBD1 as a possible D gene (6 bases). Trimming pared 0 bases from V and 1 base from J, leaving 10 bases between. The CDR3 is 15 residues long. Germline lookup yields CDR1 LGHNA and CDR2 YSLEER. The CDR3 reads CASSQETGSSYEQYF. The CDR3 region has the DNA TGCGCCAGCAGCCAAGAAACAGGGAGTTCCTACGAGCAGTACTTC.

V usage is TRBV5-1 and J usage is TRBJ2-5, with 8 bases identical to TRBD2. Looked up from germline, CDR1 is SGHRS and CDR2 is YFSETQ. This CDR3 region has 15 residues. With V trimmed by 7 bases and J by 0 bases, 8 bases remained unmatched. The chain's CDR3 is CASAFSGENQETQYF. The CDR3 DNA reads TGCGCCAGCGCGTTTAGCGGGGAAAACCAAGAGACCCAGTACTTC.